The rows below give T cell receptor beta chains drawn from one sample of a study of shared clonotypes between healthy human individuals. The repertoire was sequenced with immunoSEQ multiplex PCR; TCRdb's copy has only in-frame clones and lacks some. Altogether approximately 700,000 clones are present, around four fifths being singletons, with the ten largest covering around 1.7%. Sequenced input: memory CD4+ T cells sorted from blood. The receptors originated from a young woman in good health. Both conserved end residues are part of each CDR3. The D gene is left open where the match is weak. Expanded clones are given a class, and other clones once, few, many or no size at all.

J: TRBJ2-7; V: TRBV10-3; size: NA; D: NA; DNA: TGTGCCATAGGGACCGCTTTGCGCGGGTTTTACGAGCAGTACTTC; CDR3: CAIGTALRGFYEQYF
J: TRBJ2-7; V: TRBV6-5; size: once; D: NA; DNA: TGTGCCAGCAGTAGACAGATCTCTGGGGGCGAGCAGTACTTC; CDR3: CASSRQISGGEQYF
J: TRBJ1-2; V: TRBV21-1; size: few; D: NA; DNA: TGTGCCAGCAGCAAAGGGGGCCGCAGACTGTATGGCTACACCTTC; CDR3: CASSKGGRRLYGYTF
J: TRBJ1-1; V: TRBV28; size: NA; D: NA; DNA: TGTGCCAGCAGTTTGAATCGGGGGAACACTGAAGCTTTCTTT; CDR3: CASSLNRGNTEAFF
J: TRBJ1-6; V: TRBV28; size: NA; D: NA; DNA: TGTGCCAGCAGTCCCACTGTCAATTCACCCCTCCACTTT; CDR3: CASSPTVNSPLHF
J: TRBJ2-6; V: TRBV11-2; size: NA; D: NA; DNA: TGTGCCAGCAGCTTCGAAGGGGGGATAGAAGGTGGGGCCAACGTCCTGACTTTC; CDR3: CASSFEGGIEGGANVLTF
J: TRBJ2-3; V: TRBV7-9; size: NA; D: NA; DNA: TGTGCCAGCAGCTTAGCCGGGACCAAGCCCACAGATACGCAGTATTTT; CDR3: CASSLAGTKPTDTQYF
J: TRBJ1-1; V: TRBV6-6; size: once; D: TRBD1; DNA: TGTGCCAGCAGTTTTACCGGGACAGGGAATACTTTCTTT; CDR3: CASSFTGTGNTFF
J: TRBJ2-7; V: TRBV7-3; size: NA; D: TRBD2; DNA: TGTGCCAGCGCGCGGAGGGAAAGCGGGATGGGGGAGCAGTACTTC; CDR3: CASARRESGMGEQYF
J: TRBJ1-1; V: TRBV5-1; size: NA; D: TRBD1; DNA: TGCGCCAGCAGTCTAGCGACAGGGCCGAACACTGAAGCTTTCTTT; CDR3: CASSLATGPNTEAFF
J: TRBJ1-1; V: TRBV27; size: NA; D: NA; DNA: TGTGCCAGCAGTTTGGTCTTGAACACTGAAGCTTTCTTT; CDR3: CASSLVLNTEAFF
J: TRBJ2-1; V: TRBV6-6; size: few; D: NA; DNA: TGTGCCAGCAGTGGATACTCCTACAATGAGCAGTTCTTC; CDR3: CASSGYSYNEQFF
J: TRBJ1-1; V: TRBV7-3; size: NA; D: NA; DNA: TGTGCCAGCAGCAGGGCTTCGAACACTGAAGCTTTCTTT; CDR3: CASSRASNTEAFF
J: TRBJ2-7; V: TRBV25-1; size: NA; D: TRBD2; DNA: TGTGCCAGCAGTGAATTCTCGGCTAGCGGGAACCCCTACGAGCAGTACTTC; CDR3: CASSEFSASGNPYEQYF
J: TRBJ1-1; V: TRBV10-3; size: many; D: NA; DNA: TGTGCCATCGGAGGGAACACTGAAGCTTTCTTT; CDR3: CAIGGNTEAFF
J: TRBJ1-5; V: TRBV19; size: NA; D: TRBD1; DNA: TGTGCCAGTAGTCGGACAGGGGCTGACAATCAGCCCCAGCATTTT; CDR3: CASSRTGADNQPQHF
J: TRBJ2-3; V: TRBV5-5; size: NA; D: NA; DNA: TGTGCCAGCAGCTTGGTCCGGGGGCAGACAGATACGCAGTATTTT; CDR3: CASSLVRGQTDTQYF
J: TRBJ2-3; V: TRBV19; size: NA; D: NA; DNA: TGTGCCAGTAGTACACCCCCTCGACAGCGTGCCACAGATACGCAGTATTTT; CDR3: CASSTPPRQRATDTQYF
J: TRBJ2-2; V: TRBV5-1; size: NA; D: NA; DNA: TGCGCCAGCAGCTTTGGGGCTCCCGAGAACACCGGGGAGCTGTTTTTT; CDR3: CASSFGAPENTGELFF
J: TRBJ1-5; V: TRBV28; size: few; D: TRBD1; DNA: TGTGCCAGCAGACCAACGGGTCACAACACAGGGGGCTTCAATCAGCCCCAGCATTTT; CDR3: CASRPTGHNTGGFNQPQHF
J: TRBJ2-7; V: TRBV5-5; size: NA; D: TRBD2; DNA: TGTGCCAGCAGCTTAGGGACTAGCGGGTATTGGTACTTC; CDR3: CASSLGTSGYWYF
J: TRBJ1-1; V: TRBV11-2; size: NA; D: NA; DNA: TGTGCCAGCAGCCTGTCGACCAACACTGAAGCTTTCTTT; CDR3: CASSLSTNTEAFF
J: TRBJ2-1; V: TRBV6-5; size: once; D: NA; DNA: TGTGCCAGCAGTTACCGAGACAGACGCAATGAGCAGTTCTTC; CDR3: CASSYRDRRNEQFF
J: TRBJ2-1; V: TRBV12-5; size: NA; D: TRBD2; DNA: TGTGCTAGTGGTTTGAGGATTAGCGGGAGAGAGTACAATGAGCAGTTCTTC; CDR3: CASGLRISGREYNEQFF